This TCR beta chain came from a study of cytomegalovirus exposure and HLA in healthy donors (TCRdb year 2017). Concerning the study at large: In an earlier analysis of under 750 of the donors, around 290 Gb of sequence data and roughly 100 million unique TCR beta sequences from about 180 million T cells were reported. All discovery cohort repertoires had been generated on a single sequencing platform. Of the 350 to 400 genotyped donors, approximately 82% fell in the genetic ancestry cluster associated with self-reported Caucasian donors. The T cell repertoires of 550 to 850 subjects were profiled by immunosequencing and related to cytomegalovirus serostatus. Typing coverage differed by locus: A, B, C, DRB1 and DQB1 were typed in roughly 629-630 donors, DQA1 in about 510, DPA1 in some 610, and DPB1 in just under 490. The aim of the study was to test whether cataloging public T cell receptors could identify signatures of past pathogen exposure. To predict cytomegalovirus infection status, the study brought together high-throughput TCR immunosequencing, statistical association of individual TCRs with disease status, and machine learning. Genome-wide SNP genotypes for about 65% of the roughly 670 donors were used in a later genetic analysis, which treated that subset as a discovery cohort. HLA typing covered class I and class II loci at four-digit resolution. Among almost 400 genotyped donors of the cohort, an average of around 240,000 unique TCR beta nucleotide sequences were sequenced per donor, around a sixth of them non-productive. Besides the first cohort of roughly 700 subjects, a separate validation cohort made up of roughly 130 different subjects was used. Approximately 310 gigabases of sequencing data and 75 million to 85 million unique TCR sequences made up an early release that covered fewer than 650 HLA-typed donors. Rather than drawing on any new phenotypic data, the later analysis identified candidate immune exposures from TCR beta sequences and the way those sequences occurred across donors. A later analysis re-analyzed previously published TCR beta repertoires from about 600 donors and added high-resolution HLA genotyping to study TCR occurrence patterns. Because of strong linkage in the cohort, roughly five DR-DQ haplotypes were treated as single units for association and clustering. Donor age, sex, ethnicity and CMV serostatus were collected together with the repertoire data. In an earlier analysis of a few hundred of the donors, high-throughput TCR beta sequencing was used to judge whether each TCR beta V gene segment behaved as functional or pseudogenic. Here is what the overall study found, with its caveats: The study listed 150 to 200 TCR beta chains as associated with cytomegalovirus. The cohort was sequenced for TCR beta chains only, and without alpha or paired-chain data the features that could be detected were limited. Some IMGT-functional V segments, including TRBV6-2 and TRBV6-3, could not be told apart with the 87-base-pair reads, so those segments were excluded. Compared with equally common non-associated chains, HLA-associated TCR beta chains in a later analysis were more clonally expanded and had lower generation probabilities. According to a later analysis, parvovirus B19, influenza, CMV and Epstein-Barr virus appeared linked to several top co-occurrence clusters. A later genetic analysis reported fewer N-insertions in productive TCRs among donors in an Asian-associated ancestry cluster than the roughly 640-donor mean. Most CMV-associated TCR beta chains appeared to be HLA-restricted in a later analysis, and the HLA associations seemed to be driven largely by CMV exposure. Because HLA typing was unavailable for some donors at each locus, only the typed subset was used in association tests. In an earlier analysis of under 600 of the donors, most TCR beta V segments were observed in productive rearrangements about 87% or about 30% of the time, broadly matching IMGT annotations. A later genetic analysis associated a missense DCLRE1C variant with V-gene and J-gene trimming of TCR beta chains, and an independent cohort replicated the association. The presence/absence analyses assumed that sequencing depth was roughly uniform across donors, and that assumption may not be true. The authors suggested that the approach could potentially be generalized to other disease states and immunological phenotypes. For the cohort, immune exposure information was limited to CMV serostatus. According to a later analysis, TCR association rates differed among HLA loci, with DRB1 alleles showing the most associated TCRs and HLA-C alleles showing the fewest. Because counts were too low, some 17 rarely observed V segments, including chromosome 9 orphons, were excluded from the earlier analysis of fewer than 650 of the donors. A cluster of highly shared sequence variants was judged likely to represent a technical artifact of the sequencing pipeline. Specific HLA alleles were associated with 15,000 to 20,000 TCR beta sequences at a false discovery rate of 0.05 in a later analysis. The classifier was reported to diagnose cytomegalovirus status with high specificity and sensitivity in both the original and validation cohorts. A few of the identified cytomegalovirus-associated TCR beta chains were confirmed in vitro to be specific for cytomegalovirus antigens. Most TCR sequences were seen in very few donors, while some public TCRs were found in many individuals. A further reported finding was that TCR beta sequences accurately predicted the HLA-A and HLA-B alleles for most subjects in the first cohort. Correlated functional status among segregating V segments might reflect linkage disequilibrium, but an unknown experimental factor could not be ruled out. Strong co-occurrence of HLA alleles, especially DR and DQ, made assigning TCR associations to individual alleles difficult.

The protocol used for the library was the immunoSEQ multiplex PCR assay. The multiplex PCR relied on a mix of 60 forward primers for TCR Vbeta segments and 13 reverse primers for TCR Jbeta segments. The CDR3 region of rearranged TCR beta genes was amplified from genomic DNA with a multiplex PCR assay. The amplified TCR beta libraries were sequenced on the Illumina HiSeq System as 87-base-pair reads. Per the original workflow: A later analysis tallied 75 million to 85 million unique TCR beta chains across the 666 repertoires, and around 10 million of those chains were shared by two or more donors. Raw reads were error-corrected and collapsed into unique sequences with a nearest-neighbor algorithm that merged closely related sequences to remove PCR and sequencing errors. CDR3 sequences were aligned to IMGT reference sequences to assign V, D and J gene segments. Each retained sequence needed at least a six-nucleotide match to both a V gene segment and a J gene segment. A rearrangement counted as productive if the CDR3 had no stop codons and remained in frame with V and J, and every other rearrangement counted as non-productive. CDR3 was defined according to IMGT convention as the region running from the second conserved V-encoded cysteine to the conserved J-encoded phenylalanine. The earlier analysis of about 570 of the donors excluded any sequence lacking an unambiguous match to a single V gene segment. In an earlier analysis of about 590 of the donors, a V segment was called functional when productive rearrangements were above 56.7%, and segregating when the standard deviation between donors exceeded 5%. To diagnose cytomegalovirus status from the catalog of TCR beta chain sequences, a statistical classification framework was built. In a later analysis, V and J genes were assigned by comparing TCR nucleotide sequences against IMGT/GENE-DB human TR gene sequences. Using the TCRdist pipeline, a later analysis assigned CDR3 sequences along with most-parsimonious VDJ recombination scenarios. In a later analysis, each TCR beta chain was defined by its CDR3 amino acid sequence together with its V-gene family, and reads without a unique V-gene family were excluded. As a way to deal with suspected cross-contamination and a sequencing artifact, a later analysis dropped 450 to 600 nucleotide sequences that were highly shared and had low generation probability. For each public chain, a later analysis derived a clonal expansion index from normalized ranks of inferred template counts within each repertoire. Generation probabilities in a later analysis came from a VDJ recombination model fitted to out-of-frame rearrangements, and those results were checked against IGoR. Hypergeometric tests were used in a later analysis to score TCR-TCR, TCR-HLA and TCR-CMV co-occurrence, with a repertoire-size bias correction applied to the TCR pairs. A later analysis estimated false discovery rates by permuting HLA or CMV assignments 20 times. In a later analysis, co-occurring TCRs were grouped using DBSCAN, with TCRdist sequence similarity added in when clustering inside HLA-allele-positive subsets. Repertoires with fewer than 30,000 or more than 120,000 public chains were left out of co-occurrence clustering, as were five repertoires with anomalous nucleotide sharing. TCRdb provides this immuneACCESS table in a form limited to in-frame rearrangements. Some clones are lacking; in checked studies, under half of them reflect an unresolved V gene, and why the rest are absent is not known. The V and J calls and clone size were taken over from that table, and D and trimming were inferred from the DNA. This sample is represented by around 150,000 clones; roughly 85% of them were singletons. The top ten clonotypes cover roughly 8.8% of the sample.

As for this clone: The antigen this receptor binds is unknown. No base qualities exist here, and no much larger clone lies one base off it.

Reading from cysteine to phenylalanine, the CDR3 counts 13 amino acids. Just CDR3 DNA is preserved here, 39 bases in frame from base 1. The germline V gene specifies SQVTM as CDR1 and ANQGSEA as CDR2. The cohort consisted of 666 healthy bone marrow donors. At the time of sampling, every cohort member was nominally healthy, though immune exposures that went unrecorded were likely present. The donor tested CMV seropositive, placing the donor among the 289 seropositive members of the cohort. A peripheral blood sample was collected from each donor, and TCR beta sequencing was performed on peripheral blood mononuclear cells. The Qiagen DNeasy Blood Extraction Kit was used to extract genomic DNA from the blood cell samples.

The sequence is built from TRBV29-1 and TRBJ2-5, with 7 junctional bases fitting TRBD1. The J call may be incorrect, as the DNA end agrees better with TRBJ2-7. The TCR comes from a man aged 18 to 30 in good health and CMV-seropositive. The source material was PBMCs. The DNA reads TGCAGCGCAATGGACAGGCAATCCTACGAGCAGTACTTC. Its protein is CSAMDRQSYEQYF.